In this sample, the clone carrying this T cell receptor beta chain turned up a few times. Its cognate antigen is unknown. Prepared libraries of TCR beta cDNA carried unique molecular identifiers. TCRdb processed the PCR reads anew with MiXCR; each CDR3 protein has one entry. The repertoire holds about 430,000 distinct CDR3 sequences, more than 30% seen once, with under 9% in the top ten. CDR1 and CDR2 from the germline V gene are DFQATT and SNEGSKA (reference sequence). The ends were cut back, 4 bases at V and 3 bases at J, with 13 bases in the middle. The CDR3 covers 13 residues. This entry is derived from a study of post-analysis software for immune sequencing data. Broader study findings: Among a few TRBV segments more frequent in patients than controls were TRBV5-6, TRBV5-1 and TRBV20-1.

Sequencing used blood. The origin of this receptor is a girl aged 2 to 9 with multiple sclerosis. The chain employs TRBV20-1 and TRBJ2-7; the D gene could be TRBD1 or TRBD2 (5 bases each). The CDR3 region is CSAKGTSSYEQYF. CDR3 DNA: TGCAGTGCTAAGGGGACCTCAAGCTACGAGCAGTACTTC.